This TCR beta chain comes out of a study of blood T cell repertoires in COVID-19. Profiled with immunoSEQ multiplex PCR; TCRdb holds only in-frame clones, not every one. The sample yields 280,000 or so clones, around 85% seen once. The source is a woman aged 40 to 49 who had recovered from COVID-19. The sample consisted of PBMCs or T cells enriched from blood (not recorded which).

Written as DNA, the CDR3 is TGTGCCAGCAGATACACGAATCAGCCCCAGCATTTT. Translating it yields CASRYTNQPQHF. V gene TRBV12-3 or TRBV12-4 combines with J gene TRBJ1-5, with D hard to call. The germline V and J ends were trimmed by 6 bases and 4 bases, with 7 bases remaining between them. The CDR3 loop spans 12 amino acids.